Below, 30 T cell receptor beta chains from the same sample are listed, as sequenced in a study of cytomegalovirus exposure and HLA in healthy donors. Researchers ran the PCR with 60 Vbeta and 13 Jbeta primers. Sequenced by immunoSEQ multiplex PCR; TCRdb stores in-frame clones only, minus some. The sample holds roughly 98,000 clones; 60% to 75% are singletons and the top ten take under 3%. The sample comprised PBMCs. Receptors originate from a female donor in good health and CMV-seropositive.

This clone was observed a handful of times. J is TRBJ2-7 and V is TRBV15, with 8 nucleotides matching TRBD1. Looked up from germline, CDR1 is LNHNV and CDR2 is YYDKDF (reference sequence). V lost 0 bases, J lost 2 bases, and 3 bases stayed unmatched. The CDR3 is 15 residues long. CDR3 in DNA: TGTGCCACCAGCAGAGATGGACAGGGAACCTACGAGCAGTACTTC. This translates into CATSRDGQGTYEQYF.

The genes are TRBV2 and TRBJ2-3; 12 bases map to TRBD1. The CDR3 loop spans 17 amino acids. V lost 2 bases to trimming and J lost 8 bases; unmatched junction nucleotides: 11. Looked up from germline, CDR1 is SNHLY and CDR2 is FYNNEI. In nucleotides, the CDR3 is TGTGCCAGCAGTGAAAAGTCGGGACAGGGGGCAATGGGTACGCAGTATTTT. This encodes CASSEKSGQGAMGTQYF.

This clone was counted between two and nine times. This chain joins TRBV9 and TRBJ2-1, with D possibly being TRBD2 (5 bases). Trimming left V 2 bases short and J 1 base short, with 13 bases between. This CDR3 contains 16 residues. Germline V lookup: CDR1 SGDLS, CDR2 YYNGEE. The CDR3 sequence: CASSVEGLQSYNEQFF. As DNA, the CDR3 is TGTGCCAGCAGCGTGGAAGGACTCCAATCCTACAATGAGCAGTTCTTC.

For the CDR3, the DNA is TGTGCCAGCAACCGTCAGGGAGGGGTCACTAATGAAAAACTGTTTTTT. Translation gives CASNRQGGVTNEKLFF. The chain has TRBV2 and TRBJ1-4, with a possible D match to TRBD1 (5 bases). Trimming took 7 bases from V and 2 from J, leaving 17 bases between them. CDR1 SNHLY and CDR2 FYNNEI come from the germline V gene. CDR3 length: 16 amino acids.

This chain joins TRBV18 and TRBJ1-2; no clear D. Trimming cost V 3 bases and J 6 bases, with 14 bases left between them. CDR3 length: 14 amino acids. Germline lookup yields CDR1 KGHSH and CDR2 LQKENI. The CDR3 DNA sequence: TGTGCCAGCTCACCCTTTAGTCCTTCAAATGGCTACACCTTC. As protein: CASSPFSPSNGYTF.

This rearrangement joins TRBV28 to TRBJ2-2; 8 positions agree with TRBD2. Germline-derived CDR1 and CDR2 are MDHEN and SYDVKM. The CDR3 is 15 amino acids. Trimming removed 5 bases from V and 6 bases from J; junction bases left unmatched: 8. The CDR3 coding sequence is TGTGCCAGCAGTAGCGGGAGAATTGGGTCCGGGGAGCTGTTTTTT. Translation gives CASSSGRIGSGELFF.

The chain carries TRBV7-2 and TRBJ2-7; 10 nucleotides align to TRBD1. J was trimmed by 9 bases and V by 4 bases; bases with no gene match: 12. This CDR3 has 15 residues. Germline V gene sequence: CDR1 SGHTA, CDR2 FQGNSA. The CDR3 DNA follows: TGTGCCAGCAGCTCGCGACAGGGGGCTTTCCAGGGGCAGTACTTC. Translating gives CASSSRQGAFQGQYF.

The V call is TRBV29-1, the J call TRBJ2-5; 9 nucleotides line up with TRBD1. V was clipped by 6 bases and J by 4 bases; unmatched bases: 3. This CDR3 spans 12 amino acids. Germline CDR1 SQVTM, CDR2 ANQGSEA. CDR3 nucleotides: TGCAGCGTGGGACAGGGTCCAGAGACCCAGTACTTC. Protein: CSVGQGPETQYF.

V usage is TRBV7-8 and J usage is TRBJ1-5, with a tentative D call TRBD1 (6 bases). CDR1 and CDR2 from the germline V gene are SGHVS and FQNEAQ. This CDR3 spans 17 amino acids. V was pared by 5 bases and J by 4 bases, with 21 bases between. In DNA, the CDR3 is TGTGCCAGCAGCCGCAGACTCCAGGGGACGGGAAATCAGCCCCAGCATTTT. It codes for CASSRRLQGTGNQPQHF.

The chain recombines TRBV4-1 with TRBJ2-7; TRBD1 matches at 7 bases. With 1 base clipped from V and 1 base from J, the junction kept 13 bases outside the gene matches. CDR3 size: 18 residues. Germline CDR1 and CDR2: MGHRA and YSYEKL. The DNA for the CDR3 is TGCGCCAGCAGCCAAGTAGATTTTTTGCCGGGACAGTCCTACGAGCAGTACTTC. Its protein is CASSQVDFLPGQSYEQYF.

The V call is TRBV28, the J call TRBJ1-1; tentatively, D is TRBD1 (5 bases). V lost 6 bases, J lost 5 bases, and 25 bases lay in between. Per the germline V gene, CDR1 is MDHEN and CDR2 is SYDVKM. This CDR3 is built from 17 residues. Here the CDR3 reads CASSRLQGGGGATEAFF. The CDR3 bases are TGTGCCAGCAGCCGCCTCCAGGGAGGTGGTGGTGCGACTGAAGCTTTCTTT.

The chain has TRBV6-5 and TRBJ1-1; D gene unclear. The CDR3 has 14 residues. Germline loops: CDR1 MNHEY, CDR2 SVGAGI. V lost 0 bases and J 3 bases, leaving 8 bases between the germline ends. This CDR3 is CASSYSPDYTEAFF. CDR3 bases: TGTGCCAGCAGTTACTCGCCAGATTACACTGAAGCTTTCTTT.

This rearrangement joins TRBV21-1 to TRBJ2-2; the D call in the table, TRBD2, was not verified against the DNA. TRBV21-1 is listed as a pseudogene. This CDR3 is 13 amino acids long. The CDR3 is CASSKARTGELFF. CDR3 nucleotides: TGTGCCAGCAGCAAAGCGCGAACCGGGGAGCTGTTTTTT.

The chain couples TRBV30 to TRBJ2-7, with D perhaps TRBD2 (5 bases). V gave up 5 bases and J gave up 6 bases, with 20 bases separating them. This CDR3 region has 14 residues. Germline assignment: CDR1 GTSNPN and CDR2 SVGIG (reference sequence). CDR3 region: CAWDWKSGSPEQYF. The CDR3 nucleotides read TGTGCCTGGGACTGGAAAAGCGGTTCACCCGAGCAGTACTTC.

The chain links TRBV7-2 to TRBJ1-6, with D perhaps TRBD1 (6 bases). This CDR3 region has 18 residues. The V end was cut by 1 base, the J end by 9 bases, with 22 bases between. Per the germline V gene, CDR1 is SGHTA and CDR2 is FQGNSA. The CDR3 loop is CASSLVVGAVGFGSPLHF. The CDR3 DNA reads TGTGCCAGCAGCTTAGTGGTGGGGGCGGTTGGTTTTGGTTCACCCCTCCACTTT.

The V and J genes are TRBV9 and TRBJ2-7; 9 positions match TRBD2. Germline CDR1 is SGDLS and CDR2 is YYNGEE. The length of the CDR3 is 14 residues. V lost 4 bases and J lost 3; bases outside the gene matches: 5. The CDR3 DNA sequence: TGTGCCAGCAGCCGTAGCGGGGGTTACTACGAGCAGTACTTC. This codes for CASSRSGGYYEQYF.

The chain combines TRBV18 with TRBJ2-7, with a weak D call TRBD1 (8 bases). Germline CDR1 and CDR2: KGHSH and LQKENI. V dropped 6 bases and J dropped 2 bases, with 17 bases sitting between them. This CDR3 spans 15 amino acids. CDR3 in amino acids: CASSLTGGDTYEQYF. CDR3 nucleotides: TGTGCCAGCTCGCTTACAGGGGGGGATACCTACGAGCAGTACTTC.

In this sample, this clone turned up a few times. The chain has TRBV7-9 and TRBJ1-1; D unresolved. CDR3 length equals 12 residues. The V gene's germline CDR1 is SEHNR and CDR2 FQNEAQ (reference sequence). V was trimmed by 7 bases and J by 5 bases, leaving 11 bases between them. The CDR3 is CASTREGTEAFF. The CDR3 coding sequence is TGTGCCAGCACACGAGAGGGTACTGAAGCTTTCTTT.

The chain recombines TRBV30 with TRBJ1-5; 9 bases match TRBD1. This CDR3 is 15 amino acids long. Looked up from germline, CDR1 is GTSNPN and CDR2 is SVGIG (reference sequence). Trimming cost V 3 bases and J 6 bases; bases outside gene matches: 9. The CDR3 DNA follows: TGTGCCTGGAGCTTGGGACAGGGCACGAGTCAGCCCCAGCATTTT. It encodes CAWSLGQGTSQPQHF.

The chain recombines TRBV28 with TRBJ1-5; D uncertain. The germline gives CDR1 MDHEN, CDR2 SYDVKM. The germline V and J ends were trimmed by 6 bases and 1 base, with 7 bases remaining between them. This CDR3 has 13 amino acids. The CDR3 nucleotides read TGTGCCAGCAGGGGCCGAAGCAATCAGCCCCAGCATTTT. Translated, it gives CASRGRSNQPQHF. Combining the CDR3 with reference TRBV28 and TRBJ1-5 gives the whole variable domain DVKVTQSSRYLVKRTGEKVFLECVQDMDHENMFWYRQDPGLGLRLIYFSYDVKMKEKGDIPEGYSVSREKKERFSLILESASTNQTSMYLCASRGRSNQPQHFGDGTRLSIL.

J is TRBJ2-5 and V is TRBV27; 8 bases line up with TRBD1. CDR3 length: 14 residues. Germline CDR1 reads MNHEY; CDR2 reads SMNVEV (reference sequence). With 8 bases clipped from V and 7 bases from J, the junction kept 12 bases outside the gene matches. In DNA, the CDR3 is TGTGCCAGCCAGCAGGGGGCCTCCGCACGGACCCAGTACTTC. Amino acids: CASQQGASARTQYF.

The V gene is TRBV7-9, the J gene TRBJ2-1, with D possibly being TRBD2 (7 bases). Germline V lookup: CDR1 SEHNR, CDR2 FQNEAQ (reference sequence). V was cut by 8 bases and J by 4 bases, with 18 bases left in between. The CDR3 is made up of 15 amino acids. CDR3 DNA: TGTGCCAGCTCCCGGGGAAGGGGGGGATACAATGAGCAGTTCTTC. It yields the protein CASSRGRGGYNEQFF.

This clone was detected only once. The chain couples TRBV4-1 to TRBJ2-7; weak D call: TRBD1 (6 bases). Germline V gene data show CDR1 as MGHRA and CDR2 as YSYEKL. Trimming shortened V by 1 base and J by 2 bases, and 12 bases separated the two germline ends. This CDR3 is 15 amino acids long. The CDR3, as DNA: TGCGCCAGCAGCCAAGGGGCACAGGGTACCTACGAGCAGTACTTC. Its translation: CASSQGAQGTYEQYF.

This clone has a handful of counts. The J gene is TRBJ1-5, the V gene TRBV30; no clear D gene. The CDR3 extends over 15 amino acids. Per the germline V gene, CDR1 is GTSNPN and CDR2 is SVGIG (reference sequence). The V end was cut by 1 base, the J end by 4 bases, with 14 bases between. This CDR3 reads CAWSDPGRGNQPQHF. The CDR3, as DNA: TGTGCCTGGAGTGATCCGGGCCGCGGGAATCAGCCCCAGCATTTT. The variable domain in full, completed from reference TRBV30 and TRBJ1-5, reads SQTIHQWPATLVQPVGSPLSLECTVEGTSNPNLYWYRQAAGRGLQLLFYSVGIGQISSEVPQNLSASRPQDRQFILSSKKLLLSDSGFYLCAWSDPGRGNQPQHFGDGTRLSIL.

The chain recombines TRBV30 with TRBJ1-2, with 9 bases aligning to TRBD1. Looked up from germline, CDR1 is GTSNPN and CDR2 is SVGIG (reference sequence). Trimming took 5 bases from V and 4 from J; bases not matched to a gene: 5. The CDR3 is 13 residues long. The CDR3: CAWGGGQGYGYTF. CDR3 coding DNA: TGTGCCTGGGGCGGGGGACAGGGCTATGGCTACACCTTC.

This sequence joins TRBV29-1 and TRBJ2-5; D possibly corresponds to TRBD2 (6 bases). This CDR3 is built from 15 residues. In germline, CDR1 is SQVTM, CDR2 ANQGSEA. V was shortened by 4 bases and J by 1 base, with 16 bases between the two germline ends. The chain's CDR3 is CSVAGGILSQETQYF. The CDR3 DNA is TGCAGCGTTGCAGGAGGGATCCTGTCCCAAGAGACCCAGTACTTC.

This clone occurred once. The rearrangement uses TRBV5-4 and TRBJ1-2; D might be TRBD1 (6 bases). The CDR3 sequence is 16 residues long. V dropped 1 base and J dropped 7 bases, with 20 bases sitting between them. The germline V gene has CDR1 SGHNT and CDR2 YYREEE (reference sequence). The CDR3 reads CASSLWVIQGVAGYTF. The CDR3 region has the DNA TGTGCCAGCAGCTTGTGGGTCATACAGGGAGTCGCTGGCTACACCTTC.

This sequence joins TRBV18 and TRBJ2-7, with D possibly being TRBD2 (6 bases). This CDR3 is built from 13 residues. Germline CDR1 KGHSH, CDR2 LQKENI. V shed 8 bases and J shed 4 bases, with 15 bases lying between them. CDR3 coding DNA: TGTGCCAGCGCCGCCGGGACTTCTTACGAGCAGTACTTC. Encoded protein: CASAAGTSYEQYF.

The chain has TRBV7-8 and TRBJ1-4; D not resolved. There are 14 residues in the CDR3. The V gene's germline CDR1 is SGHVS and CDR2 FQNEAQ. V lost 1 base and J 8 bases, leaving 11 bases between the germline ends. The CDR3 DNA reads TGTGCCAGCAGCTTAGGAGGACTAGGCGAAAAACTGTTTTTT. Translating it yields CASSLGGLGEKLFF.

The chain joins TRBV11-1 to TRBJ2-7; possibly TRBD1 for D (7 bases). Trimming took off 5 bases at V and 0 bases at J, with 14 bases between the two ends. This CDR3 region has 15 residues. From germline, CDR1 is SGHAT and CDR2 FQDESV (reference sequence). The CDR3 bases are TGTGCCAGCAGCATGTACAGGGGAGGCTCCTACGAGCAGTACTTC. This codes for CASSMYRGGSYEQYF.